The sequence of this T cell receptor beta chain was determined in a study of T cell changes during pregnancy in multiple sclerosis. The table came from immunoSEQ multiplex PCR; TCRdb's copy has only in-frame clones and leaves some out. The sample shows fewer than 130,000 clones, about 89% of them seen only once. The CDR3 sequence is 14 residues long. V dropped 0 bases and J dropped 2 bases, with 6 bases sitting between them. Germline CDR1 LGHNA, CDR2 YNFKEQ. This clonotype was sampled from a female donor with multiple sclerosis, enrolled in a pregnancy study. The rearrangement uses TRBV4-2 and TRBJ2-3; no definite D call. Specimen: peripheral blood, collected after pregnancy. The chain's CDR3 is CASSQEALTDTQYF. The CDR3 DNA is TGTGCCAGCAGCCAAGAGGCCCTCACAGATACGCAGTATTTT.